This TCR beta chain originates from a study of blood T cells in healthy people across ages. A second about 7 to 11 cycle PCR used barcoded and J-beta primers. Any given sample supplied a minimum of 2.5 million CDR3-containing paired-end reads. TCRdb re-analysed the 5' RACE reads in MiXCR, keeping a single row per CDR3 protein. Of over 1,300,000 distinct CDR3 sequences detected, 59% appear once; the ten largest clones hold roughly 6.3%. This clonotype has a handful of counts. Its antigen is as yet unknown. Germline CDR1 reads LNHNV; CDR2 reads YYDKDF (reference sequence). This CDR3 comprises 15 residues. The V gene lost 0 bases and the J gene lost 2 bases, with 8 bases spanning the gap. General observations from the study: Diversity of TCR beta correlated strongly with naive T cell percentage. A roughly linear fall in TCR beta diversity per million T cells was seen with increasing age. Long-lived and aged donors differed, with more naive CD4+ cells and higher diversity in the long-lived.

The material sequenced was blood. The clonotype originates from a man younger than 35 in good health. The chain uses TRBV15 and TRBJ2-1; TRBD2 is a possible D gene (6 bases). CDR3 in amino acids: CATSREGRTYNEQFF. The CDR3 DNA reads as TGTGCCACCAGCAGAGAGGGGAGGACCTACAATGAGCAGTTCTTC.